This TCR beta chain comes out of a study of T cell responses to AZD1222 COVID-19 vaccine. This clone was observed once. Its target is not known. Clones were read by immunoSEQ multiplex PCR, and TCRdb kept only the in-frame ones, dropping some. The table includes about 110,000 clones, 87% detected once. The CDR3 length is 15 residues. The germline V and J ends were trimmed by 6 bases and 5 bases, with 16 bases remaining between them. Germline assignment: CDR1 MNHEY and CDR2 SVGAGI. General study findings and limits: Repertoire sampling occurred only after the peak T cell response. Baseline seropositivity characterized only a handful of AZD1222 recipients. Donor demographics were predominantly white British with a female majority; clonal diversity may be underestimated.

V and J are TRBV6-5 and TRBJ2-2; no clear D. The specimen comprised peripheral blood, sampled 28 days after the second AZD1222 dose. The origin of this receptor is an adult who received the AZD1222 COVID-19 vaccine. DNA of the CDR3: TGTGCCAGCAGCGCCGAAAGGACGGCGACCGGGGAGCTGTTTTTT. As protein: CASSAERTATGELFF.